The entry below gives a single TCR beta chain sequence along with its context. The sample comes from a study of PD-1 blockade in classical Hodgkin lymphoma. Study-wide context: Patients received nivolumab 3 mg/kg intravenously every 2 weeks.

The germline V gene encodes CDR1 MNHEY and CDR2 SMNVEV (reference sequence). There are 13 residues in the CDR3. The junction had 5 bases not matched to a gene; V was cut back by 6 bases and J by 4 bases. Patients all relapsed after autologous stem cell transplantation, and there was variation in brentuximab vedotin exposure. Some clones are missing from TCRdb's copy, which holds only in-frame ones; the method was immunoSEQ multiplex PCR. The sample consists of about 58,000 clones, roughly 91% of them appearing once. This TCR was recovered from a human donor with classical Hodgkin lymphoma. This sequence joins TRBV27 and TRBJ1-2; 7 bases are shared with TRBD1. Here the sequenced sample was peripheral blood mononuclear cells (PBMCs), taken before the second cycle of nivolumab. The CDR3 sequence is CASSVTGTYGYTF. The CDR3 coding sequence is TGTGCCAGCAGCGTGACAGGGACCTATGGCTACACCTTC.